Below, 15 T cell receptor beta chains from the same sample are listed, as sequenced in a study of T-cell reconstitution after alpha-beta-depleted transplantation in children. Preparation of the TCRbeta library involved a method that used unique molecular identifiers. TCRdb redid the calling of the PCR reads with MiXCR, one entry per CDR3 protein. The sample holds 200,000 to 300,000 distinct CDR3 sequences, 20% to 30% seen once. The starting material was PBMCs, obtained before TCRalphabeta/CD19-depleted stem cell transplant. The receptors were sampled from a girl under 10 years old with Fanconi anemia, due to receive a stem cell transplant.

The V gene is TRBV20-1, the J gene TRBJ2-1; 9 positions match TRBD2. The junction had 14 bases not matched to a gene; V was cut back by 8 bases and J by 3 bases. From germline, CDR1 is DFQATT and CDR2 SNEGSKA (reference sequence). This CDR3 region has 16 residues. The CDR3 DNA sequence: TGCAGTAGACAATTAAGCGGGAGGAATCGCTACAATGAGCAGTTCTTC. Translating gives CSRQLSGRNRYNEQFF.

This clonotype has ten or more counts. This chain uses TRBV10-3 with TRBJ2-7; TRBD2 agrees at 7 bases. The ends lost 7 bases at V and 3 bases at J; junction bases unmatched: 3. Germline CDR1 is ENHRY and CDR2 is SYGVKD. The CDR3 loop spans 12 amino acids. This CDR3 reads CAIKGGSYEQYF. CDR3 DNA: TGTGCCATCAAGGGAGGGAGCTACGAGCAGTACTTC.

Many counts were recorded for this clonotype. CDR3 sequence: CSASRYEQYF. The CDR3 bases are TGCAGTGCCTCCCGGTACGAGCAGTACTTC. This rearrangement joins TRBV20-1 to TRBJ2-7; D remains unclear. The CDR3 is made up of 10 amino acids. Germline V gene lookup returns CDR1 DFQATT and CDR2 SNEGSKA (reference sequence). Trimming took off 6 bases at V and 4 bases at J, with 7 bases between the two ends.

This clonotype was seen at least ten times. This chain joins TRBV7-2 and TRBJ2-2; D is possibly TRBD2 (6 bases). CDR3 size: 18 residues. From germline, CDR1 is SGHTA and CDR2 FQGNSA. Trimming left V 1 base short and J 2 bases short, with 17 bases between. CDR3 sequence: CASSLVVIGGANTGELFF. The CDR3 DNA reads TGTGCCAGCAGCTTAGTCGTGATAGGCGGGGCTAACACCGGGGAGCTGTTTTTT.

V gene TRBV27 combines with J gene TRBJ2-1; weak D call: TRBD1 (6 bases). With 0 bases removed from V and 4 bases from J, the gap between germline ends came to 10 bases. The CDR3 is made up of 15 amino acids. Germline CDR1 is MNHEY and CDR2 is SMNVEV (reference sequence). CDR3 protein: CASSLSPDRYNEQFF. The CDR3 bases are TGTGCCAGCAGTTTATCCCCGGACAGATACAATGAGCAGTTCTTC.

In this sample, this clonotype turned up many times. This rearrangement joins TRBV10-3 to TRBJ2-3, with TRBD2 identical over 9 bases. CDR1 and CDR2 from the germline V gene are ENHRY and SYGVKD. This CDR3 comprises 14 residues. V lost 6 bases, J lost 4 bases, and 5 bases stayed unmatched. In nucleotides, the CDR3 is TGTGCCATCAGATGGACTAGCGACTCAGATACGCAGTATTTT. Its protein is CAIRWTSDSDTQYF.

This chain uses TRBV24-1 with TRBJ2-1, with 10 bases identical to TRBD2. This CDR3 is built from 16 residues. Trimming removed 0 bases from V and 8 bases from J; junction bases left unmatched: 6. CDR1 and CDR2 from the germline V gene are KGHDR and SFDVKD. The CDR3 region is CATSDLPSGSFYEQFF. CDR3 in DNA: TGTGCCACCAGTGATTTGCCTAGCGGGAGTTTCTATGAGCAGTTCTTC.

The CDR3 bases are TGTGCCTGGAGTGTCGGGGGGTCAGATACGCAGTATTTT. Protein product: CAWSVGGSDTQYF. The chain employs TRBV30 and TRBJ2-3; TRBD2 matches 7 bases. Unmatched junction bases numbered 1, after V lost 0 bases and J lost 4 bases. This CDR3 is 13 amino acids long. Germline V lookup: CDR1 GTSNPN, CDR2 SVGIG (reference sequence).

The chain combines TRBV30 with TRBJ2-5; 7 bases align to TRBD2. The CDR3 has 15 residues. V lost 2 bases, J lost 2 bases, and 8 bases stayed unmatched. Germline CDR1 and CDR2: GTSNPN and SVGIG (reference sequence). CDR3 sequence: CAWSNGGFGQETQYF. CDR3 DNA: TGTGCCTGGAGTAACGGGGGGTTTGGACAAGAGACCCAGTACTTC.

V and J are TRBV15 and TRBJ2-6; D gene unclear. V lost 0 bases to trimming and J lost 1 base, with 4 bases between them. Germline V gene lookup returns CDR1 LNHNV and CDR2 YYDKDF (reference sequence). This CDR3 has 15 amino acids. The CDR3 spells CATSRDLSGANVLTF. CDR3 nucleotides: TGTGCCACCAGCAGAGATTTATCTGGGGCCAACGTCCTGACTTTC. The full variable domain, rest sourced from reference TRBV15 and TRBJ2-6, is DAMVIQNPRYQVTQFGKPVTLSCSQTLNHNVMYWYQQKSSQAPKLLFHYYDKDFNNEADTPDNFQSRRPNTSFCFLDIRSPGLGDTAMYLCATSRDLSGANVLTFGAGSRLTVL.

This clonotype has a count of ten or more. The gene calls are TRBV5-1 and TRBJ2-7, with a tentative D call TRBD1 (6 bases). Germline CDR1 and CDR2: SGHRS and YFSETQ. This CDR3 has 13 residues. V dropped 7 bases and J dropped 2 bases, with 13 bases sitting between them. CDR3 in amino acids: CASQTGPAYEQYF. The CDR3 DNA sequence: TGCGCCAGCCAGACAGGACCTGCCTACGAGCAGTACTTC.

The chain is built from TRBV20-1 and TRBJ2-1; 8 bases agree with TRBD2. Germline V gives CDR1 DFQATT, CDR2 SNEGSKA (reference sequence). CDR3 size: 16 residues. V shed 2 bases and J 4 bases; nucleotides not matched to a gene: 10. The CDR3 sequence: CSARPWREVFYNEQFF. The CDR3 DNA is TGCAGTGCTAGACCGTGGCGGGAGGTATTTTACAATGAGCAGTTCTTC.

V gene TRBV29-1 combines with J gene TRBJ1-2, with D uncertain. V lost 4 bases to trimming and J lost 5 bases, with 11 bases between them. The CDR3 extends over 12 amino acids. Germline V gene lookup returns CDR1 SQVTM and CDR2 ANQGSEA. The CDR3 nucleotides are TGCAGCGTTGCCCGGGCGGGGTATGGCTACACCTTC. Its translation: CSVARAGYGYTF.

This clonotype was counted only a few times. The rearrangement uses TRBV29-1 and TRBJ2-1, with D possibly being TRBD2 (6 bases). Trimming took 2 bases from V and 15 from J, leaving 17 bases between them. The CDR3 loop spans 12 amino acids. Germline CDR1 SQVTM, CDR2 ANQGSEA. In DNA form, the CDR3 reads TGCAGCGTTGAATCGGGGCGGGAAGATCTGTTCTTC. Translation: CSVESGREDLFF.

This clonotype was detected only once. The CDR3 nucleotides are TGCGCCAGCAGTTCTCACTTGAACACTGAAGCTTTCTTT. Its translation is CASSSHLNTEAFF. The J gene is TRBJ1-1, the V gene TRBV5-1; D is unclear. Deletions cut 5 bases from V and 0 bases from J, with 8 bases between. The CDR3 is made up of 13 amino acids. Germline V gene sequence: CDR1 SGHRS, CDR2 YFSETQ.